Below, 5 T cell receptor beta chains from the same sample are listed, as sequenced in a study of T cell responses to AZD1222 COVID-19 vaccine. The table came from immunoSEQ multiplex PCR; TCRdb's copy has only in-frame clones and leaves some out. The sample shows about 130,000 clones, roughly 88% of them seen only once. The sequencing here drew on peripheral blood, taken on day 0 of AZD1222 vaccination. The receptor source for this set is an adult in good health.

The chain has TRBV6-5 and TRBJ2-7; 7 bases match TRBD1. From germline, CDR1 is MNHEY and CDR2 SVGAGI. Trimming at V came to 7 bases and at J to 3 bases, leaving 3 bases not matched to a gene. The CDR3 extends over 12 amino acids. CDR3 region: CASIRDSYEQYF. CDR3 coding DNA: TGTGCCAGCATCCGGGACAGCTACGAGCAGTACTTC.

The chain has TRBV7-6 and TRBJ2-1, with 7 nucleotides matching TRBD1. Germline V gene sequence: CDR1 SGHVS, CDR2 FNYEAQ. The V and J ends lost 4 bases and 9 bases, in that order; junction bases with no gene match: 12. The CDR3 consists of 15 residues. CDR3 in DNA: TGTGCCAGCAGCTACCCCGCCAGGGGGTTCGGTGAGCAGTTCTTC. It encodes CASSYPARGFGEQFF.

The chain links TRBV28 to TRBJ1-2; D is possibly TRBD1 (6 bases). The V gene's germline CDR1 is MDHEN and CDR2 SYDVKM. V was cut by 2 bases and J by 2 bases, with 9 bases left in between. This CDR3 has 14 residues. The CDR3 loop reads CASSLRTANYGYTF. CDR3 DNA sequence: TGTGCCAGCAGTTTACGGACAGCCAACTATGGCTACACCTTC.

The chain combines TRBV11-2 with TRBJ2-4; 7 bases line up with TRBD2. V lost 5 bases, J lost 1 base, and 5 bases stayed unmatched. Germline CDR1 reads SGHAT; CDR2 reads FQNNGV. The CDR3 contains 15 residues. In DNA form, the CDR3 reads TGTGCCAGCAGCCTCGGGAGGCTTGCCAAAAACATTCAGTACTTC. It specifies CASSLGRLAKNIQYF.

The V gene is TRBV19, the J gene TRBJ2-1; 8 bases fit TRBD1. Looked up from germline, CDR1 is LNHDA and CDR2 is SQIVND (reference sequence). V dropped 3 bases and J dropped 2; count of bases not matched to a gene: 3. The CDR3 contains 15 residues. CDR3 residues: CASSIWTGTYNEQFF. CDR3 in DNA: TGTGCCAGTAGTATTTGGACAGGGACCTACAATGAGCAGTTCTTC.